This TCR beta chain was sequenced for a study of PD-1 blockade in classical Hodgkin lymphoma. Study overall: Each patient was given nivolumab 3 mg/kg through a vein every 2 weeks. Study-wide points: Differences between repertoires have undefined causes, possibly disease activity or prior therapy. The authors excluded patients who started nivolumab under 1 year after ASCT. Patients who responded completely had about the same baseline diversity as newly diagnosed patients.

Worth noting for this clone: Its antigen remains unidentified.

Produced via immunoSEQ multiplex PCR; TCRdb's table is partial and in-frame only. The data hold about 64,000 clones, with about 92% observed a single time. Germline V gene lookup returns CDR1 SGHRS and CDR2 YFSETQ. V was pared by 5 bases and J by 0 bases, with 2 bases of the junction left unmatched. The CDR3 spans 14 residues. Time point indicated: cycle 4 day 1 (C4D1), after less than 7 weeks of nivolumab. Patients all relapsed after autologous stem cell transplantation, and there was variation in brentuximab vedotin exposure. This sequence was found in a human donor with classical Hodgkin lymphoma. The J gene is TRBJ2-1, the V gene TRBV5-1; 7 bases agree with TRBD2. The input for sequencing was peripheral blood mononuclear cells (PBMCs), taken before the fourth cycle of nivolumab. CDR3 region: CASSWTSSYNEQFF. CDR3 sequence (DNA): TGCGCCAGCAGTTGGACTAGCTCCTACAATGAGCAGTTCTTC.